This TCR beta chain stems from a study of control samples from healthy donors and cancer patients. The assay was immunoSEQ multiplex PCR, and TCRdb's table has in-frame clones only and misses some. Here the sample spans tens of thousands of clones, 84% being singletons. CDR1 is SGHAT, CDR2 FQNNGV, per germline. This CDR3 is built from 15 residues. Trimming removed 1 base from V and 9 bases from J; junction bases left unmatched: 10. The source of this sequence is a man in his sixties or seventies with lung cancer. The rearrangement joins TRBV11-2 to TRBJ2-7, with 9 bases matching TRBD1. The sequenced material came from PBMCs. CDR3 protein: CASSLGLRDRAGQYF. CDR3 in DNA: TGTGCCAGCAGCTTAGGCCTGAGGGACAGGGCGGGGCAGTACTTC.